This passage covers 8 T cell receptor beta chains from one sample sequenced in a study of T cells after yellow fever vaccination. TCRdb recomputed calls from the 5' RACE reads with MiXCR, one row per CDR3 protein. Here the sample spans 120,000 to 150,000 distinct CDR3 sequences, approximately 7.7% being singletons. The input for sequencing was CD4+ T cells sorted from PBMCs, taken 5 days after the yellow fever booster vaccination. The receptors stem from a man aged 25-45 years who received the YFV17D yellow fever vaccine.

This clonotype was recorded many times. The chain recombines TRBV7-2 with TRBJ2-5, with 7 bases lining up with TRBD2. The CDR3 loop spans 13 amino acids. The germline gives CDR1 SGHTA, CDR2 FQGNSA. Germline trimming cut 3 bases from V and 6 bases from J; bases unmatched to any gene: 4. The CDR3 nucleotides read TGTGCCAGCAGCTTGCGCGGGAGCCAGACCCAGTACTTC. It codes for CASSLRGSQTQYF.

There are a few counts of this clonotype. The J gene is TRBJ2-7, the V gene TRBV11-2, with D possibly matching TRBD2 (6 bases). The CDR3 consists of 13 residues. The V end lost 6 bases, the J end lost 7 bases, and 16 bases lay between the germline ends. Germline values: CDR1 SGHAT, CDR2 FQNNGV. For the CDR3, the DNA is TGTGCCAGCAGTTTGGACTATCTGATTGAGCAGTACTTC. It is translated as CASSLDYLIEQYF. Full variable domain (rest looked up from reference TRBV11-2 and TRBJ2-7): EAGVAQSPRYKIIEKRQSVAFWCNPISGHATLYWYQQILGQGPKLLIQFQNNGVVDDSQLPKDRFSAERLKGVDSTLKIQPAKLEDSAVYLCASSLDYLIEQYFGPGTRLTVT.

This clonotype was seen ten or more times. The rearrangement links TRBV3-1 to TRBJ2-7; weak D call: TRBD2 (7 bases). CDR1 and CDR2 (germline): LGHDT, YNNKEL (reference sequence). This CDR3 is 13 amino acids long. Trimming removed 6 bases at V and 6 bases at J, with 15 bases between. The CDR3 loop is CASRGHWGGEQYF. The CDR3 DNA reads TGTGCCAGCAGGGGACACTGGGGGGGCGAGCAGTACTTC.

This clonotype was recorded many times. The chain carries TRBV7-6 and TRBJ2-1, with TRBD1 identical over 7 bases. This CDR3 comprises 15 residues. Germline V gene sequence: CDR1 SGHVS, CDR2 FNYEAQ. The trim removed 6 bases at V and 4 bases at J, leaving 9 bases unmatched. CDR3 in amino acids: CASSYGTARYNEQFF. DNA of the CDR3: TGTGCCAGCAGTTACGGGACAGCTCGATACAATGAGCAGTTCTTC.

The sample holds many counts of this clonotype. The chain recombines TRBV6-5 with TRBJ2-1; TRBD2 agrees at 13 bases. V was clipped by 6 bases and J by 3 bases; unmatched bases: 14. The CDR3 runs to 19 residues. Germline values: CDR1 MNHEY, CDR2 SVGAGI. CDR3 in DNA: TGTGCCAGCAGCCTTACTAGCGGGAGGGCCGTAGGTAACTACAATGAGCAGTTCTTC. This encodes CASSLTSGRAVGNYNEQFF.

This clonotype was seen many times. The chain carries TRBV12-3 or TRBV12-4 and TRBJ2-1; 10 positions agree with TRBD2. With 6 bases clipped from V and 2 bases from J, the junction kept 4 bases outside the gene matches. This CDR3 is 15 amino acids long. The chain's CDR3 is CASRVAGGTYNEQFF. The CDR3 region has the DNA TGTGCCAGCAGGGTAGCGGGAGGTACCTACAATGAGCAGTTCTTC.

This clonotype has a count of ten or more. V usage is TRBV12-3 or TRBV12-4 and J usage is TRBJ2-1; 8 nucleotides align to TRBD2. The V segment lost 3 bases and the J segment 6 bases; nucleotides outside the gene matches: 10. This CDR3 has 16 residues. The CDR3 DNA is TGTGCCAGCAGTTTCGTTTCCATACTAGCGGCCAATGAGCAGTTCTTC. As protein: CASSFVSILAANEQFF.

The sample holds many counts of this clonotype. The genes are TRBV28 and TRBJ2-1; D possibly corresponds to TRBD1 (5 bases). V lost 3 bases and J lost 5, with 11 bases in between. The CDR3 is 14 amino acids. Germline lookup yields CDR1 MDHEN and CDR2 SYDVKM. In DNA, the CDR3 is TGTGCCAGCAGTTTTTCCAGGGTGAACAATGAGCAGTTCTTC. Translating gives CASSFSRVNNEQFF.